The rows below give T cell receptor beta chains drawn from one sample of a study of neurological immune-mediated disorders. One entry per CDR3 protein results from TCRdb running MiXCR on the 5' RACE reads. The sample includes about 59,000 distinct CDR3 sequences, around 3.8% of them seen just once. Sequencing used PBMCs. The receptors come from a woman between 50 and 59 years old with multiple sclerosis. Both conserved end residues are part of each CDR3. D genes are given only for firm matches. For some rows the clone size is stated as once, few or many, or as a class when expanded; others skip it.

>NA|TRBV6-2/TRBV6-3|TRBJ1-2|few
TGTGCCAGCACTCCCTTTAGGGGTCTCGGCTACACCTTC
CASTPFRGLGYTF
>TRBD1|TRBV20-1|TRBJ1-1|many
TGCAGTGCTATAGACCAGGGGGCTAAGACTGAAGCTTTCTTT
CSAIDQGAKTEAFF
>TRBD2|TRBV5-1|TRBJ2-6|few
TGCGCCAGCGGCGGGAGCTCTGGGGCCAACGTCCTGACTTTC
CASGGSSGANVLTF
>TRBD2|TRBV5-1|TRBJ2-5|many
TGCGCCAGCAGCCAAGGGACTAGCGGGAGAGAAGAGACCCAGTACTTC
CASSQGTSGREETQYF
>NA|TRBV7-2|TRBJ1-1|many
TGTGCCAGCAGCGCCTCGTGGAGGTATCCTGAAGCTTTCTTT
CASSASWRYPEAFF
>NA|TRBV29-1|TRBJ2-3|few
TGCAGCGTTGATAAGAGTGGGCAGTTAATGAATACGCAGTATTTT
CSVDKSGQLMNTQYF
>NA|TRBV5-5|TRBJ2-6|many
TGTGCCAGCAGCTTGGACAGCTCTGGGGCCAACGTCCTGACTTTC
CASSLDSSGANVLTF
>NA|TRBV10-3|TRBJ2-7|many
TGTGCCATCAGTGACAACATGGTCCAGTACTTC
CAISDNMVQYF
>TRBD1|TRBV10-3|TRBJ2-6|many
TGTGCCATCAGCCTTGGACAGGGGGCTGGGGCCAACGTCCTGACTTTC
CAISLGQGAGANVLTF
>NA|TRBV14|TRBJ1-5|many
TGTGCCAGCAGCCTTAGCAATCAGCCCCAGCATTTT
CASSLSNQPQHF
>NA|TRBV6-2/TRBV6-3|TRBJ2-1|NA
TGTGCCAGCGGCTGGTTGGGGTATGAGCAGTTCTTC
CASGWLGYEQFF
>NA|TRBV5-1|TRBJ2-2|many
TGCGCCAGCAGCTTGGCCGACGGAGCCGCGAACACCGGGGAGCTGTTTTTT
CASSLADGAANTGELFF
>TRBD1|TRBV7-2|TRBJ2-7|many
TGTGCCAGCAGCCTACAGGGGAACGACCACCACGAGCAGTACTTC
CASSLQGNDHHEQYF
>NA|TRBV5-5|TRBJ2-7|many
TGTGCCAGCAGCTTGCCGCCGACCTACGAGCAGTACTTC
CASSLPPTYEQYF
>TRBD1|TRBV18|TRBJ2-7|many
TGTGCCAGCTCACCAAGAGGACAGGGGTCCTACGAGCAGTACTTC
CASSPRGQGSYEQYF
>NA|TRBV3-1|TRBJ1-6|many
TGTGCCAGCAGCCAAGGCAGACAGTATCCACCCCTCCACTTT
CASSQGRQYPPLHF
>NA|TRBV5-1|TRBJ2-6|many
TGCGCCAGCAGCTTGGTGGCTCAAGGGGCCAACGTCCTGACTTTC
CASSLVAQGANVLTF
>NA|TRBV11-2|TRBJ2-2|many
TGTGCCAGCAGCTTAAAGGGTTTCTGGCGGGAGAACACCGGGGAGCTGTTTTTT
CASSLKGFWRENTGELFF
>NA|TRBV5-1|TRBJ1-6|many
TGCGCCAGCAGCCTAGACGGACAGACTAATTCACCCCTCCACTTT
CASSLDGQTNSPLHF
>NA|TRBV12-3/TRBV12-4|TRBJ2-2|many
TGTGCCAGCAGTTTAAGGGGGATAAGCACCGGGGAGCTGTTTTTT
CASSLRGISTGELFF
>TRBD2|TRBV7-2|TRBJ2-5|NA
TGTGCCAGCAGCCCTCTATGGGGGGGGCAAGAGACCCAGTACTTC
CASSPLWGGQETQYF
>TRBD2|TRBV12-3/TRBV12-4|TRBJ2-3|many
TGTGCCAGCGCGGGAGATACGGATACGCAGTATTTT
CASAGDTDTQYF
>TRBD1|TRBV11-3|TRBJ2-2|many
TGTGCCAGCAGCTTACGGACAGGGATGACCGGGGAGCTGTTTTTT
CASSLRTGMTGELFF
>NA|TRBV25-1|TRBJ2-7|many
TGTGCCAGCACCGAAGGAGGGGCGTCCTACGAGCAGTACTTC
CASTEGGASYEQYF
>TRBD1|TRBV7-7|TRBJ2-1|many
TGTGCTAGCAGCTTAGGTTCAGGGGGCTCCTACAATGAGCAGTTCTTC
CASSLGSGGSYNEQFF
>TRBD1|TRBV6-2/TRBV6-3|TRBJ2-7|many
TGTGCCAGCAGTCCCGGGACAGGGACGTCCTACGAGCAGTACTTC
CASSPGTGTSYEQYF
>NA|TRBV14|TRBJ1-1|many
TGTGCCAGCAGCCAAGGGTTGAGGGCTGAAGCTTTCTTT
CASSQGLRAEAFF
>TRBD2|TRBV20-1|TRBJ2-1|many
TGCAGTGCTAGAGTAAGCGGGAGCCCGTACAATGAGCAGTTCTTC
CSARVSGSPYNEQFF
>TRBD1|TRBV5-1|TRBJ2-3|NA
TGCGCCAGCAGCTTACCGGGACAGGGGACGAGTAAAGATACGCAGTATTTT
CASSLPGQGTSKDTQYF
>TRBD2|TRBV29-1|TRBJ2-1|many
TGCAGCGCCAGCGTGAGCGGGAGGGCCGCTGAGCAGTTCTTC
CSASVSGRAAEQFF
>NA|TRBV7-2|TRBJ1-1|many
TGTGCCAGCAGATGGGTCGATCTTACCGGGACTGAAGCTTTCTTT
CASRWVDLTGTEAFF
>NA|TRBV5-5|TRBJ1-2|many
TGTGCCAGCAGCCCGGACAACAACTATGGCTACACCTTC
CASSPDNNYGYTF
>NA|TRBV24-1|TRBJ1-2|many
TGTGCCACCAGTGAAGGACGGTCCTATGGCTACACCTTC
CATSEGRSYGYTF
>NA|TRBV6-2/TRBV6-3|TRBJ2-1|many
TGTGCCAGCAGACCACAGGGGAGGGGCAATGAGCAGTTCTTC
CASRPQGRGNEQFF
>TRBD1|TRBV5-5|TRBJ2-1|many
TGTGCCAGCAGCTTGGATATTGACAGGGCTGCCTACAATGAGCAGTTCTTC
CASSLDIDRAAYNEQFF
>NA|TRBV5-1|TRBJ1-5|many
TGCGCCAGCAGCATATCGGGTTCCCCCAATCAGCCCCAGAATTTT
CASSISGSPNQPQNF
>NA|TRBV6-1|TRBJ2-1|NA
TGTGCCAGCAGTGAAGTGAGGTATGAGCAGTTCTTC
CASSEVRYEQFF
>NA|TRBV20-1|TRBJ1-5|many
TGCAGTGCCCCTGGCGTCGGGCAGGGCAATCAGCCCCAGCATTTT
CSAPGVGQGNQPQHF
>NA|TRBV5-5|TRBJ1-1|many
TGTGCCAGCAGCTTGGCCGCAGACCTCTGGGGCACTGAAGCTTTCTTT
CASSLAADLWGTEAFF
>TRBD1|TRBV6-5|TRBJ1-2|few
TGTGCCAGCAGTTACTCCGTTGGGACAGGGGGGTCTGGCTACACCTTC
CASSYSVGTGGSGYTF
>TRBD2|TRBV20-1|TRBJ2-7|many
TGCAGTGCTAGCCCCTGGACTAGCGGGGCCTACGAGCAGTACTTC
CSASPWTSGAYEQYF
>NA|TRBV21-1|TRBJ1-4|many
TGTGCCAGCAGCAAAGCGCCAGGAGACAGGGAAGTATTTGCAACTAATGAAAAACTGTTTTTT
CASSKAPGDREVFATNEKLFF
>TRBD2|TRBV2|TRBJ2-5|many
TGTGCCAGCAGTCGGACTAGAGAGACCCAGTACTTC
CASSRTRETQYF
>NA|TRBV7-2|TRBJ1-1|many
TGTGCCAGCAGCTTAGTTATGAACACTGAAGCTTTCTTT
CASSLVMNTEAFF
>TRBD2|TRBV20-1|TRBJ2-1|many
TGCAGTGCTAGAGATTTTAGCGGGACTTACAATGAGCAGTTCTTC
CSARDFSGTYNEQFF
>NA|TRBV20-1|TRBJ2-7|many
TGCAGTGCTAGTTCAGTAGGGAGCTACGAGCAGTACTTC
CSASSVGSYEQYF
>NA|TRBV7-3|TRBJ2-3|many
TGTGCCAGCAGCTTCAGCCCCCATTCGGGGGGCACAGATACGCAGTATTTT
CASSFSPHSGGTDTQYF